A single sample is the source of the 5 T cell receptor beta chains below, sequenced in a study of T cell responses to AZD1222 COVID-19 vaccine (dated by TCRdb to the early 2020s). Library creation used the immunoSEQ multiplex PCR assay. TCRdb's version of the immuneACCESS table is confined to in-frame rearrangements and falls short of the full clone set. An unresolved V gene accounts for under half of the shortfall where checked; the remainder is of unknown origin. This sample lists about 78,000 clones; roughly 90% were detected once. In total, the top ten clones hold 1.2% to 1.5% of the sample. This specimen's time point label, interpreted: about 28 days (+/-7) after the second vaccine dose. This specimen was peripheral blood, taken 28 days after the second AZD1222 dose. Receptors were obtained from an adult who received the AZD1222 COVID-19 vaccine.

The V call is TRBV5-5, the J call TRBJ1-1; D not resolved. Trimming pared 4 bases from V and 5 bases from J, leaving 12 bases between. Germline loops: CDR1 SGHKS, CDR2 YYEKEE (reference sequence). This CDR3 has 13 residues. The CDR3 loop reads CASSALRGTEAFF. The CDR3 DNA is TGTGCCAGCAGCGCCCTGCGAGGGACTGAAGCTTTCTTT.

The CDR3 DNA is TGTGCCAGCAGCGTGACAGGGAACTATAATTCACCCCTCCACTTT. Its protein is CASSVTGNYNSPLHF. This chain links TRBV9 with TRBJ1-6; 7 nucleotides align to TRBD1. Germline loops: CDR1 SGDLS, CDR2 YYNGEE. The CDR3 spans 15 residues. V gave up 2 bases and J gave up 3 bases; unmatched junction bases: 2.

The V gene is TRBV12-3 or TRBV12-4, the J gene TRBJ1-2, with unresolved D. Trimming removed 5 bases from V and 5 bases from J, with 12 bases in between. The CDR3 consists of 13 residues. CDR3 nucleotide sequence: TGTGCCAGCAGTCCGACCGAACTATATGGCTACACCTTC. Its protein product is CASSPTELYGYTF.

The CDR3, as DNA: TGTGCCAGCAGCAAGACCCGTCCGCGAAATATATTCTACGAGCAGTACTTC. Its protein is CASSKTRPRNIFYEQYF. The chain employs TRBV27 and TRBJ2-7, with unresolved D. The V and J ends lost 6 bases and 3 bases respectively, with 24 bases between them. This CDR3 has 17 amino acids. The germline gives CDR1 MNHEY, CDR2 SMNVEV (reference sequence).

The rearrangement uses TRBV19 and TRBJ1-2; D perhaps matches TRBD1 (5 bases). Germline loops: CDR1 LNHDA, CDR2 SQIVND (reference sequence). The length of the CDR3 is 15 residues. Trimming pared 4 bases from V and 2 bases from J, leaving 14 bases between. The CDR3 DNA follows: TGTGCCAGTAGTAGGAGCAGAGGGGAAAACTATGGCTACACCTTC. Amino acid sequence: CASSRSRGENYGYTF.